This is a list of T cell receptor beta chains from one sample in a study of shared clonotypes between healthy human individuals. Repertoires were generated with immunoSEQ multiplex PCR, while TCRdb's copy carries only in-frame clones and drops some. The sample records approximately 2.1 million clones, approximately 95% being singletons. The sample was naive CD4+ T cells from PBMCs. The receptor source for this set is a man between 18 and 29 years old in good health. Some clones in this sample may be carry-over from other donors' samples. CDR3s include the opening cysteine and the closing phenylalanine or tryptophan. Fields, in order: clone size, J gene, CDR3 length, D gene, V gene, CDR3 DNA, CDR3 protein. The D gene is left open where the match is weak. Rows give clone size only sometimes, using once, few, many, or a class for an expanded clone.

clone size: .
J gene: TRBJ2-5
CDR3 length: 16
D gene: .
V gene: TRBV7-9
CDR3 DNA: TGTGCCAGCAGCTCCGGACAGTACCTGTACCAAGAGACCCAGTACTTC
CDR3 protein: CASSSGQYLYQETQYF

clone size: .
J gene: TRBJ1-1
CDR3 length: 14
D gene: .
V gene: TRBV5-1
CDR3 DNA: TGCGCCAGCAGCTCCTCCGGGGCTGCAACTGAAGCTTTCTTT
CDR3 protein: CASSSSGAATEAFF

clone size: few
J gene: TRBJ2-1
CDR3 length: 12
D gene: .
V gene: TRBV7-3
CDR3 DNA: TGTGCCAGCAGTATAGAGAGCGGAGAGCAGTTCTTC
CDR3 protein: CASSIESGEQFF

clone size: .
J gene: TRBJ2-3
CDR3 length: 13
D gene: TRBD2
V gene: TRBV10-1
CDR3 DNA: TGCGCCAGCAGCGGGAGGGCCCCAGATACGCAGTATTTT
CDR3 protein: CASSGRAPDTQYF

clone size: .
J gene: TRBJ1-5
CDR3 length: 15
D gene: TRBD1
V gene: TRBV6-6
CDR3 DNA: TGTGCCAGCAGCTCTGACAGGGAGGGCAATCAGCCCCAGCATTTT
CDR3 protein: CASSSDREGNQPQHF

clone size: .
J gene: TRBJ2-3
CDR3 length: 12
D gene: .
V gene: TRBV7-3
CDR3 DNA: TGTGCCAGCAGCTCTAACACAGATACGCAGTATTTT
CDR3 protein: CASSSNTDTQYF

clone size: .
J gene: TRBJ2-1
CDR3 length: 17
D gene: TRBD1
V gene: TRBV11-3
CDR3 DNA: TGTGCCAGCAGCTTAGGAGGGGACAGGGGCTTCGTCAATGAGCAGTTCTTC
CDR3 protein: CASSLGGDRGFVNEQFF

clone size: .
J gene: TRBJ2-7
CDR3 length: 14
D gene: .
V gene: TRBV19
CDR3 DNA: TGTGCCAGTAGTATAGGGGGAAGCTCCTACGAGCAGTACTTC
CDR3 protein: CASSIGGSSYEQYF

clone size: .
J gene: TRBJ1-2
CDR3 length: 15
D gene: .
V gene: TRBV5-1
CDR3 DNA: TGCGCCAGCAGCTTGGAAGTGGCAGGGGAGGTTGGCTACACCTTC
CDR3 protein: CASSLEVAGEVGYTF

clone size: .
J gene: TRBJ1-1
CDR3 length: 14
D gene: .
V gene: TRBV28
CDR3 DNA: TGTGCCAGCAGTTTTGACCAGCCGGAGACTGAAGCTTTCTTT
CDR3 protein: CASSFDQPETEAFF

clone size: .
J gene: TRBJ2-7
CDR3 length: 16
D gene: .
V gene: TRBV5-1
CDR3 DNA: TGCGCCAGCAGCTTGGTAGGACAGCGAAGCTCCTACGAGCAGTACTTC
CDR3 protein: CASSLVGQRSSYEQYF

clone size: .
J gene: TRBJ1-1
CDR3 length: 15
D gene: .
V gene: TRBV2
CDR3 DNA: TGTGCCAGCAGTGAGGAGGGCCACCTCTACACTGAAGCTTTCTTT
CDR3 protein: CASSEEGHLYTEAFF

clone size: .
J gene: TRBJ1-4
CDR3 length: 14
D gene: TRBD1
V gene: TRBV6-5
CDR3 DNA: TGTGCCAGCAGTCGCCGACAGGGTGATGAAAAACTGTTTTTT
CDR3 protein: CASSRRQGDEKLFF

clone size: .
J gene: TRBJ1-4
CDR3 length: 17
D gene: TRBD1
V gene: TRBV4-3
CDR3 DNA: TGCGCCAGCAGCCGGGAGAAAGGGACAGTCACTAATGAAAAACTGTTTTTT
CDR3 protein: CASSREKGTVTNEKLFF

clone size: .
J gene: TRBJ2-3
CDR3 length: 17
D gene: TRBD2
V gene: TRBV2
CDR3 DNA: TGTGCCAGCAGTGCCGCTAGCGGGAGGGCCAGTTCAGATACGCAGTATTTT
CDR3 protein: CASSAASGRASSDTQYF

clone size: .
J gene: TRBJ2-7
CDR3 length: 15
D gene: TRBD1
V gene: TRBV30
CDR3 DNA: TGTGCCTGGAGTGTACCGGGACAGGCCGTTTACGAGCAGTACTTC
CDR3 protein: CAWSVPGQAVYEQYF

clone size: .
J gene: TRBJ2-5
CDR3 length: 16
D gene: TRBD2
V gene: TRBV7-9
CDR3 DNA: TGTGCCAGCAGCTATTCGGGACTAGCGATACAAGAGACCCAGTACTTC
CDR3 protein: CASSYSGLAIQETQYF

clone size: .
J gene: TRBJ2-3
CDR3 length: 16
D gene: TRBD2
V gene: TRBV7-9
CDR3 DNA: TGTGCCAGCAGCCTCGGACTAGCGGGAGTAACAGATACGCAGTATTTT
CDR3 protein: CASSLGLAGVTDTQYF

clone size: .
J gene: TRBJ2-1
CDR3 length: 15
D gene: .
V gene: TRBV6-1
CDR3 DNA: .
CDR3 protein: CASILGGLGSNEQFF

clone size: .
J gene: TRBJ2-1
CDR3 length: 13
D gene: TRBD2
V gene: TRBV7-9
CDR3 DNA: TGTGCCAGCTTGGGAGGGCCCTTCAATGAGCAGTTCTTC
CDR3 protein: CASLGGPFNEQFF

clone size: .
J gene: TRBJ1-1
CDR3 length: 14
D gene: .
V gene: TRBV28
CDR3 DNA: TGTGCCAGCAGTTTAAGTAAGGGGAAGATTGAAGCTTTCTTT
CDR3 protein: CASSLSKGKIEAFF

clone size: .
J gene: TRBJ2-2
CDR3 length: 12
D gene: .
V gene: TRBV7-5
CDR3 DNA: TGTGCCAGCAGCTCTGCGGGCGGGGAGCTGTTTTTT
CDR3 protein: CASSSAGGELFF

clone size: .
J gene: TRBJ2-7
CDR3 length: 14
D gene: TRBD2
V gene: TRBV7-6
CDR3 DNA: TGTGCCACCGTCCCTAGACTAGCGGGCTACGAGCAGTACTTC
CDR3 protein: CATVPRLAGYEQYF

clone size: .
J gene: TRBJ1-5
CDR3 length: 14
D gene: .
V gene: TRBV18
CDR3 DNA: TGTGCCAGCTCACCAGGGTTCGACAATCAGCCCCAGCATTTT
CDR3 protein: CASSPGFDNQPQHF

clone size: .
J gene: TRBJ1-2
CDR3 length: 15
D gene: TRBD1
V gene: TRBV7-9
CDR3 DNA: TGTGCCAGCAGCCCGAACTCCGGGACAGTCGATGGCTACACCTTC
CDR3 protein: CASSPNSGTVDGYTF

clone size: .
J gene: TRBJ2-3
CDR3 length: 14
D gene: .
V gene: TRBV9
CDR3 DNA: TGTGCCAGCAGCGTAGCTCCTATCACAGATACGCAGTATTTT
CDR3 protein: CASSVAPITDTQYF

clone size: .
J gene: TRBJ1-4
CDR3 length: 14
D gene: .
V gene: TRBV5-1
CDR3 DNA: TGCGCCAGCAGCCCGCCGGGCGGGGTGGAGAAACTGTTTTTT
CDR3 protein: CASSPPGGVEKLFF

clone size: .
J gene: TRBJ1-2
CDR3 length: 12
D gene: .
V gene: TRBV7-9
CDR3 DNA: TGTGCCAGCAGCCCCTCCTCGGGCGGCTACACCTTC
CDR3 protein: CASSPSSGGYTF

clone size: .
J gene: TRBJ2-1
CDR3 length: 14
D gene: TRBD2
V gene: TRBV5-1
CDR3 DNA: TGCGCCAGCAGCACGGGACTAGCACAGAATGAGCAGTTCTTC
CDR3 protein: CASSTGLAQNEQFF

clone size: .
J gene: TRBJ1-2
CDR3 length: 12
D gene: .
V gene: TRBV6-1
CDR3 DNA: TGTGCCAGCAGCATGGGTAACTATGGCTACACCTTC
CDR3 protein: CASSMGNYGYTF

clone size: .
J gene: TRBJ2-1
CDR3 length: 13
D gene: .
V gene: TRBV7-9
CDR3 DNA: TGTGCCAGCAGCCCCCTTTGGCGGGATGAGCAGTTCTTC
CDR3 protein: CASSPLWRDEQFF

clone size: .
J gene: TRBJ2-7
CDR3 length: 14
D gene: .
V gene: TRBV28
CDR3 DNA: TGTGCCAGCAAGGTAGCGGACCCCTCCTACGAGCAGTACTTC
CDR3 protein: CASKVADPSYEQYF

clone size: once
J gene: TRBJ1-6
CDR3 length: 17
D gene: .
V gene: TRBV28
CDR3 DNA: TGTGCCAGCCTTACCCGAGGACGGAGCTCCTATAATTCACCCCTCCACTTT
CDR3 protein: CASLTRGRSSYNSPLHF

clone size: .
J gene: TRBJ2-7
CDR3 length: 12
D gene: .
V gene: TRBV28
CDR3 DNA: TGTGCCAGCAGTTTAAAGGGAGGCGAGCAGTACTTC
CDR3 protein: CASSLKGGEQYF

clone size: .
J gene: TRBJ2-5
CDR3 length: 14
D gene: .
V gene: TRBV19
CDR3 DNA: TGTGCCAGTAGTAAGGCCTCGGGAAGGGAGACCCAGTACTTC
CDR3 protein: CASSKASGRETQYF

clone size: .
J gene: TRBJ2-6
CDR3 length: 14
D gene: .
V gene: TRBV18
CDR3 DNA: TGTGCCAGCTTCCTCTCTCCAGGGGCCAACGTCCTGACTTTC
CDR3 protein: CASFLSPGANVLTF

clone size: .
J gene: TRBJ2-7
CDR3 length: 15
D gene: .
V gene: TRBV7-6
CDR3 DNA: TGTGCCAGCAGCCACCGAGGGGGGGGGCCCTACGAGCAGTACTTC
CDR3 protein: CASSHRGGGPYEQYF

clone size: .
J gene: TRBJ1-3
CDR3 length: 15
D gene: .
V gene: TRBV18
CDR3 DNA: TGTGCCAGCTCACCACGGGTGGACTCTGGAAACACCATATATTTT
CDR3 protein: CASSPRVDSGNTIYF

clone size: .
J gene: TRBJ2-3
CDR3 length: 14
D gene: .
V gene: TRBV6-6
CDR3 DNA: TGTGCCAGCAGTTACTCCCTGGGCACAGATACGCAGTATTTT
CDR3 protein: CASSYSLGTDTQYF

clone size: once
J gene: TRBJ1-1
CDR3 length: 13
D gene: TRBD1
V gene: TRBV5-1
CDR3 DNA: TGCGCCAGCAGTAGGGACAGTAGCACTGAAGCTTTCTTT
CDR3 protein: CASSRDSSTEAFF

clone size: .
J gene: TRBJ2-3
CDR3 length: 13
D gene: .
V gene: TRBV10-2
CDR3 DNA: TGCGCCAGCAGCGAACAGGGTTTGAATACGCAGTATTTT
CDR3 protein: CASSEQGLNTQYF

clone size: once
J gene: TRBJ2-5
CDR3 length: 15
D gene: .
V gene: TRBV29-1
CDR3 DNA: TGCAGCGTTGCTGAAGCCCCAATCTCTGTAGAGACCCAGTACTTC
CDR3 protein: CSVAEAPISVETQYF

clone size: once
J gene: TRBJ1-5
CDR3 length: 14
D gene: TRBD1
V gene: TRBV30
CDR3 DNA: TGTGCCTGGAGTCAGGACAGGGTTTATCAGCCCCAGCATTTT
CDR3 protein: CAWSQDRVYQPQHF

clone size: .
J gene: TRBJ1-6
CDR3 length: 16
D gene: .
V gene: TRBV5-8
CDR3 DNA: TGTGCCAGCGGTCTAGGGGGAGGGACGGCAAATTCACCCCTCCACTTT
CDR3 protein: CASGLGGGTANSPLHF

clone size: .
J gene: TRBJ1-1
CDR3 length: 15
D gene: TRBD1
V gene: TRBV18
CDR3 DNA: TGTGCCAGCTCACGACGGACAGGGTTTGACACTGAAGCTTTCTTT
CDR3 protein: CASSRRTGFDTEAFF

clone size: .
J gene: TRBJ2-5
CDR3 length: 13
D gene: .
V gene: TRBV10-3
CDR3 DNA: TGTGCCATCAGTGCAGGGGAGCAAGAGACCCAGTACTTC
CDR3 protein: CAISAGEQETQYF

clone size: .
J gene: TRBJ1-1
CDR3 length: 13
D gene: .
V gene: TRBV6-5
CDR3 DNA: TGTGCCAGCTCCAGGGTGAGGAACACTGAAGCTTTCTTT
CDR3 protein: CASSRVRNTEAFF

clone size: once
J gene: TRBJ2-7
CDR3 length: 18
D gene: TRBD2
V gene: TRBV18
CDR3 DNA: TGTGCCAGCTCACCGATGGGACTAGCGGGAGGGCCCCTCTACGAGCAGTACTTC
CDR3 protein: CASSPMGLAGGPLYEQYF

clone size: .
J gene: TRBJ1-2
CDR3 length: 13
D gene: .
V gene: TRBV25-1
CDR3 DNA: TGTGCCAGCAGTGAATATGTTTGGGATGGCTACACCTTC
CDR3 protein: CASSEYVWDGYTF

clone size: .
J gene: TRBJ2-2
CDR3 length: 15
D gene: .
V gene: TRBV6-5
CDR3 DNA: TGTGCCAGCAGTTATAACAGGGCCAACACCGGGGAGCTGTTTTTT
CDR3 protein: CASSYNRANTGELFF

clone size: .
J gene: TRBJ1-1
CDR3 length: 15
D gene: .
V gene: TRBV7-8
CDR3 DNA: TGTGCCAGCAGCGTGGCCGGGAGATCGAACACTGAAGCTTTCTTT
CDR3 protein: CASSVAGRSNTEAFF

clone size: .
J gene: TRBJ2-1
CDR3 length: 15
D gene: .
V gene: TRBV27
CDR3 DNA: TGTGCCAGCAGTTTAATGGGGGTATCCTACAATGAGCAGTTCTTC
CDR3 protein: CASSLMGVSYNEQFF

clone size: .
J gene: TRBJ2-3
CDR3 length: 14
D gene: .
V gene: TRBV7-9
CDR3 DNA: TGTGCCAGCAGCTCGTCAGGCGGGGTTGATACGCAGTATTTT
CDR3 protein: CASSSSGGVDTQYF

clone size: .
J gene: TRBJ2-7
CDR3 length: 16
D gene: .
V gene: TRBV2
CDR3 DNA: TGTGCCAGCAGTGACTTAGGGGGACTAAGACTGGGCGAGCAGTACTTC
CDR3 protein: CASSDLGGLRLGEQYF

clone size: once
J gene: TRBJ1-1
CDR3 length: 12
D gene: .
V gene: TRBV2
CDR3 DNA: TGTGCCAGCAGGTATTGGAACACTGAAGCTTTCTTT
CDR3 protein: CASRYWNTEAFF